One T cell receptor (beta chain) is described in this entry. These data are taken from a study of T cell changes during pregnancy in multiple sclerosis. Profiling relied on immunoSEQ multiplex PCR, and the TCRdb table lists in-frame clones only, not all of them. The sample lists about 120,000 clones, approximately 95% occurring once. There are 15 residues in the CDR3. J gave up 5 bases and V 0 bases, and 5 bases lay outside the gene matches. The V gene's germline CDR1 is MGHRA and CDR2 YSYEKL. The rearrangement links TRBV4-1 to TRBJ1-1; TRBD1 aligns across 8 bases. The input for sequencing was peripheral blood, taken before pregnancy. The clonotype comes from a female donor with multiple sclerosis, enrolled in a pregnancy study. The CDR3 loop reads CASSQEPTGVTEAFF. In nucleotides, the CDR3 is TGCGCCAGCAGCCAAGAACCGACAGGGGTTACTGAAGCTTTCTTT.